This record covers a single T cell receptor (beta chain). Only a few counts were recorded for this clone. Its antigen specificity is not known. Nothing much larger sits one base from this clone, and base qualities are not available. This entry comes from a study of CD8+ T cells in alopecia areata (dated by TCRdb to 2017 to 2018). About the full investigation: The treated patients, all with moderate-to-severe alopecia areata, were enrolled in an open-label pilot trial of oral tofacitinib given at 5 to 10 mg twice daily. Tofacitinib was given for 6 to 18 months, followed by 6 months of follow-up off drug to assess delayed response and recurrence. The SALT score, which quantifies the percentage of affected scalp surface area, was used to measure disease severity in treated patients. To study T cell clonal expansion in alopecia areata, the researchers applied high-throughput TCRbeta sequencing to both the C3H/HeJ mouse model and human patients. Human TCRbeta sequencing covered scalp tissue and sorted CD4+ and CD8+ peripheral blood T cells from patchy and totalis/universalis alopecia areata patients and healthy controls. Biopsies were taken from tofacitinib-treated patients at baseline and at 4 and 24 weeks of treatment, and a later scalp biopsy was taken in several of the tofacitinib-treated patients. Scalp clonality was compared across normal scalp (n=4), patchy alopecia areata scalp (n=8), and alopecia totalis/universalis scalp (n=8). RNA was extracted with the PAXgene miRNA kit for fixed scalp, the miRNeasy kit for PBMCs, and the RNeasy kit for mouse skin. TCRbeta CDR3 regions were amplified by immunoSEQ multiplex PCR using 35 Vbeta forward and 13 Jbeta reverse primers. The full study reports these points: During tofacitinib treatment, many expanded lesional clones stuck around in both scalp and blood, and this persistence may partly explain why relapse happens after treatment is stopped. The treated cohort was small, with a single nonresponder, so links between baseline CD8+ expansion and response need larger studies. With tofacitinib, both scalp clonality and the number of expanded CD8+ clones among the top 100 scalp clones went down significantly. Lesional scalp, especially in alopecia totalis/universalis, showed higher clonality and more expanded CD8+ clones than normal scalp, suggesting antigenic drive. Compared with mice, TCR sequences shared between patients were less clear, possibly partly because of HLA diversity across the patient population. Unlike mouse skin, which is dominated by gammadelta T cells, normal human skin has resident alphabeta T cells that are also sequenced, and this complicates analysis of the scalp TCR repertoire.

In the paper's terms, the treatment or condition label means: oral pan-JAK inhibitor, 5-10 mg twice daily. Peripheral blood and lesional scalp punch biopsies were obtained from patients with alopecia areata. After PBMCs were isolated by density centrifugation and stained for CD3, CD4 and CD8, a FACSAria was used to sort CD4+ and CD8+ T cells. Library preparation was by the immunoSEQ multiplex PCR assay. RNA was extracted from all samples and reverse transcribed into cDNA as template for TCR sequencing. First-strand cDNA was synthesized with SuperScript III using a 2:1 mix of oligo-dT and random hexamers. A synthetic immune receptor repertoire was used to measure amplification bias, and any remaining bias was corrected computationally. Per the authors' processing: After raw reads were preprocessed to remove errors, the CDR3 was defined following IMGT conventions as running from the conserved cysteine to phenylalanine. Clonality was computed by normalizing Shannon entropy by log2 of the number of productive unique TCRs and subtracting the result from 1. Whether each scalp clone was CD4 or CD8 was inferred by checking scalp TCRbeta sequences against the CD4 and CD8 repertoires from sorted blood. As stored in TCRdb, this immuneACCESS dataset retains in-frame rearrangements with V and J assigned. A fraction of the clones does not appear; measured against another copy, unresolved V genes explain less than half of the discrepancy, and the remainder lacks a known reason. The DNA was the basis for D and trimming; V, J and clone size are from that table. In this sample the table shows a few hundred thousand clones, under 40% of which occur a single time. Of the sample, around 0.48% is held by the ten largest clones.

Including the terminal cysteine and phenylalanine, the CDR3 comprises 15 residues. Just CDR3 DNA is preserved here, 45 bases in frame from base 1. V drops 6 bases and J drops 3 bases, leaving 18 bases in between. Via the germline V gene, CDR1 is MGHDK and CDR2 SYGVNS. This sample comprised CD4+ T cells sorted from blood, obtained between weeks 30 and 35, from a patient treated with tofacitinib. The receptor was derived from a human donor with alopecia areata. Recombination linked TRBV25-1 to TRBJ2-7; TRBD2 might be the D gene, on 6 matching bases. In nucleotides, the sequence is TGTGCCAGCAGCCCGAATGCACTAGCTTACTACGAGCAGTACTTC. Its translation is CASSPNALAYYEQYF.